The source of this TCR beta chain is a study of identical twins. Template switching created a universal primer site, and the cDNA included unique molecular identifiers. TCRdb reanalysed the 5' RACE reads using MiXCR and keeps one entry per CDR3 protein. Of around 200,000 distinct CDR3 sequences in the sample, roughly a tenth are singletons; the top ten hold around 5.1%. With respect to this clonotype: Its antigen is undetermined.

Points from the study as a whole: Fewer insertions characterized abundant cord blood beta clonotypes, whereas memory repertoires showed none.

The sample comprised memory (CD45RO+) T cells sorted from blood. This TCR derives from a woman aged 18 to 35 in good health.

The CDR3 nucleotides read TGCAGCGTTGATGTTGGGCAGCATGGCTACACCTTC. Translated: CSVDVGQHGYTF. This chain joins TRBV29-1 and TRBJ1-2; D is unresolved. CDR1 and CDR2 (germline): SQVTM, ANQGSEA. Trimming cost V 3 bases and J 6 bases, with 11 bases left between them. The CDR3 runs to 12 residues.